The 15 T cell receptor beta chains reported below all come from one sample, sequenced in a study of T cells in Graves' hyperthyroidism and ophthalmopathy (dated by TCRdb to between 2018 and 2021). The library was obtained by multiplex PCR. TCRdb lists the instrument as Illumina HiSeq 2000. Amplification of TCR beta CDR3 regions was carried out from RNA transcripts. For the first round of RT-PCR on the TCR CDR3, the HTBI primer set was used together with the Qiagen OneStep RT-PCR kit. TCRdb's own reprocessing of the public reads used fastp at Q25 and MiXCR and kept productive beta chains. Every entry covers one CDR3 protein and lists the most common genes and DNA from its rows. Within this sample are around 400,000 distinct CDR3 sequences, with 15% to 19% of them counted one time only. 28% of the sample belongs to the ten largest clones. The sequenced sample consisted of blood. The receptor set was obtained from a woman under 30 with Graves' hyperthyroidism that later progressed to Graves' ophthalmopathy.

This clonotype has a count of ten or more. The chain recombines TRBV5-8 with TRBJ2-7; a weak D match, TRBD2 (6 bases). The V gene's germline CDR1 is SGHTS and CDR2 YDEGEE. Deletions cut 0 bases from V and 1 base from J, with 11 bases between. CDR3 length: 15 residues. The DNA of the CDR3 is TGTGCCAGCAGCTTGGACCAGGAGGGGTCCTACGAGCAGTACTTC. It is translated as CASSLDQEGSYEQYF. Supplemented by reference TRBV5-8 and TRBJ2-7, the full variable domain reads EAGVTQSPTHLIKTRGQQATLRCSPISGHTSVYWYQQALGLGLQFLLWYDEGEERNRGNFPPRFSGRQFPNYSSELNVNALELEDSALYLCASSLDQEGSYEQYFGPGTRLTVT.

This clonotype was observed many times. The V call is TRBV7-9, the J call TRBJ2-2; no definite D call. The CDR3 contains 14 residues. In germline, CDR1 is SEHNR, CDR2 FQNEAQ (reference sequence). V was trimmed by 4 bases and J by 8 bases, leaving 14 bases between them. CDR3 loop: CASSSYLDLGELFF. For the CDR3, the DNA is TGTGCCAGCAGCTCATACCTGGACCTTGGGGAGCTGTTTTTT. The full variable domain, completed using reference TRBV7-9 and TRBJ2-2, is DTGVSQNPRHKITKRGQNVTFRCDPISEHNRLYWYRQTLGQGPEFLTYFQNEAQLEKSRLLSDRFSAERPKGSFSTLEIQRTEQGDSAMYLCASSSYLDLGELFFGEGSRLTVL.

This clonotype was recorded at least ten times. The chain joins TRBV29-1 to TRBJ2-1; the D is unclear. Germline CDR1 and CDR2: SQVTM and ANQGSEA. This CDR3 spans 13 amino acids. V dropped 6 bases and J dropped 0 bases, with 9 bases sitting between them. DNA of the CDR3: TGCAGCGTAGACGGCCGCTCCTACAATGAGCAGTTCTTC. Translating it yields CSVDGRSYNEQFF.

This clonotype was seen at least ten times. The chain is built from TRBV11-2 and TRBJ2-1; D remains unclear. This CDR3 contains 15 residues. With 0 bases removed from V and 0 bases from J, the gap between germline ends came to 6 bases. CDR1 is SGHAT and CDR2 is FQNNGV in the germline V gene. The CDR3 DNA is TGTGCCAGCAGCTTAGAGCCGAGCTCCTACAATGAGCAGTTCTTC. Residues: CASSLEPSSYNEQFF.

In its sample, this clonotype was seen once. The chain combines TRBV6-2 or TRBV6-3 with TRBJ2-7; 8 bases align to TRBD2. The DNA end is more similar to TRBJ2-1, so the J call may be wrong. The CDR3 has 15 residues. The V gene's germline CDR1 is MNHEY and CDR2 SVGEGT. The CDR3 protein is CASSLGGRLSYEQFF. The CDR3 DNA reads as TGTGCCAGCAGTTTAGGCGGGAGGCTCTCCTACGAGCAGTTCTTC.

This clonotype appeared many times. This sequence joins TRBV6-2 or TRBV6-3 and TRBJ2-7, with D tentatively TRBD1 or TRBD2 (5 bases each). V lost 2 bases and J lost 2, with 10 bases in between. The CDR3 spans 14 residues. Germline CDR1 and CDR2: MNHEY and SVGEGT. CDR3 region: CASSYGGTTYEQYF. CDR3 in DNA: TGTGCCAGCAGTTACGGGGGTACCACCTACGAGCAGTACTTC.

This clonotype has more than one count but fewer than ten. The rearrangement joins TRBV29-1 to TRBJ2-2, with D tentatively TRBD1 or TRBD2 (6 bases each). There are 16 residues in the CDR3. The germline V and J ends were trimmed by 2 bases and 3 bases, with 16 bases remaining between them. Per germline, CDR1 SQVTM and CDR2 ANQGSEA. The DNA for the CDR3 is TGCAGCGTTGAACGGGGGCAGGGCGGGCACACCGGGGAGCTGTTTTTT. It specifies CSVERGQGGHTGELFF.

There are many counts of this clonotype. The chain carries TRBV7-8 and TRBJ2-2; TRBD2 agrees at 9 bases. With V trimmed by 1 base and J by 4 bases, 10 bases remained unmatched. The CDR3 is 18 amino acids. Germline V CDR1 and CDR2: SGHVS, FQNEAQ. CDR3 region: CASSLGAVAGELTGELFF. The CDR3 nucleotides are TGTGCCAGCAGCTTAGGAGCGGTAGCGGGAGAGCTCACCGGGGAGCTGTTTTTT.

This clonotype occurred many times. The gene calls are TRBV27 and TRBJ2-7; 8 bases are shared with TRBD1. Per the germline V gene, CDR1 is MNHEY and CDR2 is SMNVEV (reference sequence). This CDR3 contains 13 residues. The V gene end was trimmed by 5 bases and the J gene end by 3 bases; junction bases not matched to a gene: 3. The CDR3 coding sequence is TGTGCCAGCAGTGGACAGGGCGACTACGAGCAGTACTTC. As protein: CASSGQGDYEQYF.

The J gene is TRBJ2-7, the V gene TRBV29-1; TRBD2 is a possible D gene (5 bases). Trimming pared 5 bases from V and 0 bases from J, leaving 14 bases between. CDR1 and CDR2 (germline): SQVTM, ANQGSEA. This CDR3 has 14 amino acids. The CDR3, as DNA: TGCAGCGTTCTCCCGGGGAAGAGCTCCTACGAGCAGTACTTC. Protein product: CSVLPGKSSYEQYF.

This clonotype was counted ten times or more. The CDR3 nucleotides read TGTGCCAGCAGCTTTGGTAGCTTTTACGAGCAGTACTTC. Its protein product is CASSFGSFYEQYF. The V call is TRBV7-8, the J call TRBJ2-7; D is uncertain. Deletions cut 3 bases from V and 4 bases from J, with 10 bases between. The germline gives CDR1 SGHVS, CDR2 FQNEAQ. The CDR3 consists of 13 residues. Together with reference TRBV7-8 and TRBJ2-7, the CDR3 gives the full variable domain: GAGVSQSPRYKVAKRGQDVALRCDPISGHVSLFWYQQALGQGPEFLTYFQNEAQLDKSGLPSDRFFAERPEGSVSTLKIQRTQQEDSAVYLCASSFGSFYEQYFGPGTRLTVT.

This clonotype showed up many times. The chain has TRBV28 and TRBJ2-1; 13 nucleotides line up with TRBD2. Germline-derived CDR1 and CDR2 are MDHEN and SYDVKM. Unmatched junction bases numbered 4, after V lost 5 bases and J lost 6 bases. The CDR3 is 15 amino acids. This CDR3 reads CASSLGTSGTNEQFF. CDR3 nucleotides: TGTGCCAGCAGTCTTGGGACTAGCGGGACCAATGAGCAGTTCTTC.

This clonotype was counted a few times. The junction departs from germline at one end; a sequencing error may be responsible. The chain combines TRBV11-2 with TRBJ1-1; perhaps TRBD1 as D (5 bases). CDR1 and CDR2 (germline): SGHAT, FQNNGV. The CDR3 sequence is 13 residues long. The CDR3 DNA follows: TGTGCCATCAGCTCGGACATGAGATTTGAAGCTTTCTTT. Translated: CAISSDMRFEAFF.

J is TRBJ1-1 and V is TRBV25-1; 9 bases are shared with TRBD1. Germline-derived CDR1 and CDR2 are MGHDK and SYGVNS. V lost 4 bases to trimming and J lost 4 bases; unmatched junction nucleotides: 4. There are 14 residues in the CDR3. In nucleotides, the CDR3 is TGTGCCAGCAGTGGGGGACAGGGAAGCACTGAAGCTTTCTTT. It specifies CASSGGQGSTEAFF.

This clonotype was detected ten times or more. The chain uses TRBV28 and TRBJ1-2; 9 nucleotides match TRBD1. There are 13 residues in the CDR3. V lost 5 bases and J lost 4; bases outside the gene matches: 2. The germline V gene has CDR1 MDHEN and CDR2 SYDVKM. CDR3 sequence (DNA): TGTGCCAGCAGTGGGACAGGGCTCTATGGCTACACCTTC. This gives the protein CASSGTGLYGYTF.